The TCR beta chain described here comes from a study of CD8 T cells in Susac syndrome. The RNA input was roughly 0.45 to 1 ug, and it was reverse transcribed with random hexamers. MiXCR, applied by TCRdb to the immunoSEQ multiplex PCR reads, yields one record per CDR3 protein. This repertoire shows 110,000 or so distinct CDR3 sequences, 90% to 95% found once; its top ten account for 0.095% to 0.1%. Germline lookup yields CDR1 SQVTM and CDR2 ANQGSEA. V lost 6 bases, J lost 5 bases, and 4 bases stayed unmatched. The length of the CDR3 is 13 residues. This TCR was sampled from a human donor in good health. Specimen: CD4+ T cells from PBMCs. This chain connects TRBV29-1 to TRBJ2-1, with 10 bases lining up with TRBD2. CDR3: CSVGLANNNEQFF. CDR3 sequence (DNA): TGCAGCGTGGGACTAGCGAATAACAATGAGCAGTTCTTC.